Below, 2 T cell receptor beta chains from the same sample are listed, as sequenced in a study of T cells in localized non-small cell lung cancer. TCRdb's copy holds only in-frame clones and misses some; the assay was immunoSEQ multiplex PCR. This sample has approximately 47,000 clones, with 70% to 90% found just once. Sample: PBMCs, taken before any cancer treatment. These receptors came from a man aged 40 to 70 with stage II lung adenocarcinoma.

The V and J genes are TRBV18 and TRBJ1-2, with TRBD1 as a possible D gene (5 bases). Germline V lookup: CDR1 KGHSH, CDR2 LQKENI. V lost 2 bases, J lost 3 bases, and 10 bases lay in between. This CDR3 contains 14 residues. The CDR3 DNA is TGTGCCAGCTCACCAGCGAGGGGTGACTATGGCTACACCTTC. Protein: CASSPARGDYGYTF.

The chain carries TRBV9 and TRBJ1-1; 8 nucleotides line up with TRBD1. The trim removed 4 bases at V and 4 bases at J, leaving 6 bases unmatched. Germline lookup yields CDR1 SGDLS and CDR2 YYNGEE. There are 14 residues in the CDR3. The CDR3 nucleotides are TGTGCCAGCAGCTTCGGACAGGGAGGCACTGAAGCTTTCTTT. Protein product: CASSFGQGGTEAFF.